This T cell receptor beta chain appears in the sequencing data of a study of cytomegalovirus exposure and HLA in healthy donors. Study results and caveats: The Asian-associated ancestry cluster reportedly had fewer N-insertions than the roughly 670-donor mean in a later analysis. A missense DCLRE1C variant was associated with V- and J-gene trimming of TCR beta chains in a later analysis, and an independent cohort replicated the association. A previous analysis found most TCR beta V segments productive roughly 90% or roughly 30% of the time.

The V gene's germline CDR1 is SQVTM and CDR2 ANQGSEA. CDR3 size: 12 residues. The PCR ran on 60 Vbeta and 13 Jbeta primers. Here immunoSEQ multiplex PCR was the method, and the copy in TCRdb shows in-frame clones only, minus some. Among about 130,000 clones listed, about 73% were seen once. With regard to this clone: What it recognizes is unknown.

Healthy donors of bone marrow made up the group. The source is a human donor in good health. Source material: PBMCs. The V and J genes are TRBV29-1 and TRBJ2-5; D perhaps matches TRBD1 (7 bases). The DNA end is more similar to TRBJ2-7, so the J call may be wrong. CDR3 loop: CSVAGQTYEQYF. Written as DNA, the CDR3 is TGCAGCGTCGCGGGACAGACCTACGAGCAGTACTTC.